This entry is about one T cell receptor beta chain. Germline V CDR1 and CDR2: LGHNA, YNFKEQ. This CDR3 is 16 amino acids long. V shed 4 bases and J 2 bases; nucleotides not matched to a gene: 8. These data come from a study of cytomegalovirus exposure and HLA in healthy donors. It was with 60 Vbeta and 13 Jbeta primers that the PCR ran. Clones were sequenced by immunoSEQ multiplex PCR, and TCRdb holds only the in-frame ones, with some missing. The data show over 150,000 clones, about 80% seen once. The sequencing input was PBMCs. The chain employs TRBV4-2 and TRBJ2-3, with 8 bases lining up with TRBD2. This sequence was found in a woman aged 45-65 years in good health and CMV-seronegative. For the CDR3, the DNA is TGTGCCAGCAGCCTAGCGGGACTTGTTGACACAGATACGCAGTATTTT. As protein: CASSLAGLVDTDTQYF.